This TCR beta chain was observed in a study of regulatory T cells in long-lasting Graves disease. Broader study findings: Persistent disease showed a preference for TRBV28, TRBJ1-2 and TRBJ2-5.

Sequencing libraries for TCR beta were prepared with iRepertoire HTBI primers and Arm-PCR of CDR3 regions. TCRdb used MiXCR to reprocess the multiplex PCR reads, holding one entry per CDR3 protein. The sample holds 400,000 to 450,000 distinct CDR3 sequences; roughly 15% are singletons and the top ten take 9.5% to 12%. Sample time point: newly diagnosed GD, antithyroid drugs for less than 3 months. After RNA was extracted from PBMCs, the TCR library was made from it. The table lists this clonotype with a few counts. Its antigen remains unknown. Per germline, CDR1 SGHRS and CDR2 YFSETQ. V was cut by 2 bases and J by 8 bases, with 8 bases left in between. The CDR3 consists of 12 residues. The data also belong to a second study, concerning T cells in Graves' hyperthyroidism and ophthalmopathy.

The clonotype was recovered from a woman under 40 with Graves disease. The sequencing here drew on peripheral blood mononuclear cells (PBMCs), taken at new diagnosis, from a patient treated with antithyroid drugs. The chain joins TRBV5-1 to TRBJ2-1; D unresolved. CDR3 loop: CASSLFVDEQFF. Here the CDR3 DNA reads TGCGCCAGCAGCTTATTCGTGGATGAGCAGTTCTTC.